This TCR beta chain was profiled in a study of regulatory T cells in long-lasting Graves disease. About the research overall: More than 5 years of antithyroid drugs with positive TSH receptor antibodies defined persistent Graves' disease.

Relying on iRepertoire HTBI primers and Arm-PCR of CDR3 regions, the team built TCR beta libraries. TCRdb reprocessed the multiplex PCR reads with MiXCR, giving one entry per CDR3 protein. The sample lists under 450,000 distinct CDR3 sequences, 23% seen once, with approximately 25% in the top ten. Broader study findings: Among samples with persistent disease, TRBV28, TRBJ1-2 and TRBJ2-5 were favored. Whereas about a thousand public clonotypes were shared by new patients, persistent patients shared more, at around 2,700.

The CDR3 covers 15 residues. Germline loops: CDR1 SGDLS, CDR2 YYNGEE. V trimming: 2 bases; J trimming: 4 bases; junction bases outside the gene matches: 7. A remark on this clonotype: Its antigen remains unidentified.

The time point was: persistent/refractory GD, antithyroid drugs over 5 years with positive TRAb. RNA isolated from PBMCs was used to make the TCR library. The genes are TRBV9 and TRBJ2-3; TRBD2 matches 7 bases. This TCR came from a female donor with Graves disease. This specimen was peripheral blood mononuclear cells (PBMCs), taken when the disease was refractory, from a patient treated with antithyroid drugs. The CDR3 nucleotides read TGTGCCAGCAGCGTCACGGGAGGTTTCCCAGATACGCAGTATTTT. Translated: CASSVTGGFPDTQYF.